This TCR beta chain emerged from a study of blood T cells in healthy people across ages. Whole-study findings and limits: Observed TCR beta diversity per million T cells went down as age went up. This fall followed a roughly linear course with age.

Researchers collected roughly 9.8 milliliters of peripheral blood from every single donor. Per sample, a minimum of 6.5 million PBMCs were isolated. CDR3 length: 13 amino acids. Germline lookup yields CDR1 MNHEY and CDR2 SMNVEV (reference sequence). The V end was cut by 4 bases, the J end by 2 bases, with 9 bases between. A second PCR of 7 to 11 cycles used a sample-barcoded 5' primer and a J-beta primer mix. One entry per CDR3 protein, called by TCRdb with MiXCR from the 5' RACE reads. The sample shows around 800,000 distinct CDR3 sequences, 62% of them seen only once. This clonotype turned up a few times. The antigen is unknown.

Sequenced input: blood. The chain is built from TRBV27 and TRBJ2-7; D not resolved. The sequence derives from a man younger than 45 in good health. The chain's CDR3 is CASSYGSPYEQYF. The CDR3 nucleotides read TGTGCCAGCAGTTACGGCAGTCCCTACGAGCAGTACTTC.